This T cell receptor beta chain derives from a study of CD8+CD57+ T cells in acquired aplastic anemia. Background on the study: Sorted CD4+ and CD8+ cell DNA averaged 3.2 ug.

V was pared by 0 bases and J by 7 bases, with 16 bases between. Looked up from germline, CDR1 is LNHNV and CDR2 is YYDKDF (reference sequence). This CDR3 comprises 15 residues. Whole-study findings and limits: Simpson's diversity of CD8+ cells was not significantly different in patients compared with controls. Researchers report that about 29 CD8+ CDR3 sequences appeared in both patients and controls.

Genomic DNA acted as the template from which TCR beta VDJ combination and CDR3 sequence profiling were carried out. TCRdb fed the reads into MiXCR, producing one record per CDR3 protein. The sample contains some 290,000 distinct CDR3 sequences, 45% to 70% of which appear only once. This clonotype was seen a few times. What it recognizes is unknown. The V call is TRBV15, the J call TRBJ2-7; D gene ambiguous. The sample consisted of sorted CD4+, CD8+, or CD8+CD57+ T cells (not recorded which) from PBMCs. The TCR originated in a human donor with severe aplastic anemia or a healthy control (not recorded which). The CDR3 reads CATSRDRVGQREQYF. CDR3 DNA: TGTGCCACCAGCAGAGATCGGGTGGGCCAGAGGGAGCAGTACTTC.